Shown below are 17 T cell receptor beta chains from a single sample sequenced in a study of T cell repertoires in cytomegalovirus infection. One entry per CDR3 protein results from TCRdb running MiXCR on the reads. There are about 140,000 distinct CDR3 sequences in the sample; about 6.1% occur only once, and more than 15% lies in the top ten. The specimen sequenced was PBMCs. These receptors were collected from a human donor in good health (CMV status not recorded). Some clones in this sample may be carry-over from other donors' samples.

This clonotype was recorded many times. The chain links TRBV7-2 to TRBJ1-2; D is possibly TRBD1 (5 bases). Per the germline V gene, CDR1 is SGHTA and CDR2 is FQGNSA. The CDR3 length is 15 residues. The V end was cut by 5 bases, the J end by 5 bases, with 18 bases between. The CDR3 protein is CASSLEEGLSYGYTF. DNA of the CDR3: TGTGCCAGCAGCCTGGAGGAGGGGCTTAGTTATGGCTACACCTTC.

This clonotype turned up a few times. V gene TRBV20-1 combines with J gene TRBJ2-1; D gene uncertain. The germline CDR1 and CDR2 sequences are DFQATT and SNEGSKA (reference sequence). CDR3 length equals 14 residues. V dropped 3 bases and J dropped 1 base, with 10 bases sitting between them. In nucleotides, the CDR3 is TGCAGTGCTAGGACGGGCGCTTCCTACAATGAGCAGTTCTTC. Translation gives CSARTGASYNEQFF.

In this sample, this clonotype turned up many times. The chain has TRBV6-2 or TRBV6-3 and TRBJ2-7; D unclear. V lost 8 bases, J lost 0 bases, and 14 bases lay in between. The CDR3 is made up of 14 amino acids. Per the germline V gene, CDR1 is MNHEY and CDR2 is SVGEGT. The CDR3 reads CASGRKESSYEQYF. CDR3 sequence (DNA): TGTGCCAGCGGGCGAAAAGAGAGCTCCTACGAGCAGTACTTC.

This clonotype was seen more than once but under ten times. The CDR3 coding sequence is TGTGCCAGCAGCTTAGGGGCTGGGGGCACCCAGTACTTC. Encoded protein: CASSLGAGGTQYF. The chain recombines TRBV7-9 with TRBJ2-5, with D tentatively TRBD1 (6 bases). The CDR3 length is 13 residues. From germline, CDR1 is SEHNR and CDR2 FQNEAQ (reference sequence). V shed 1 base and J shed 8 bases, with 11 bases lying between them. The whole variable domain, remainder taken from reference TRBV7-9 and TRBJ2-5, is DTGVSQNPRHKITKRGQNVTFRCDPISEHNRLYWYRQTLGQGPEFLTYFQNEAQLEKSRLLSDRFSAERPKGSFSTLEIQRTEQGDSAMYLCASSLGAGGTQYFGPGTRLLVL.

This clonotype showed up just a few times. This chain uses TRBV5-3 with TRBJ2-7; TRBD2 might be the D (5 bases). TRBV5-3 is an ORF, with its function uncertain. The CDR3 totals 13 residues. V was pared by 8 bases and J by 5 bases, with 17 bases between. In nucleotides, the CDR3 is TGTGCCAGCAGTTTTATCGGAGGCCACGAGCAGTACTTC. It yields the protein CASSFIGGHEQYF.

This clonotype was seen only a few times. The chain employs TRBV10-3 and TRBJ1-4; D gene unclear. CDR1 and CDR2 (germline): ENHRY, SYGVKD. There are 13 residues in the CDR3. Trimming pared 6 bases from V and 8 bases from J, leaving 13 bases between. Here the CDR3 reads CAISATGNEKLFF. In nucleotides, the CDR3 is TGTGCCATCAGCGCCACCGGGAACGAAAAACTGTTTTTT.

The chain is built from TRBV30 and TRBJ1-5, with 7 bases identical to TRBD1. Germline V gene lookup returns CDR1 GTSNPN and CDR2 SVGIG (reference sequence). CDR3 length: 14 amino acids. V lost 1 base to trimming and J lost 7 bases; unmatched junction nucleotides: 7. CDR3 DNA: TGTGCCTGGAGTGAAGGGGGCGAAGCCCAGCCCCAGCATTTT. Protein: CAWSEGGEAQPQHF.

This clonotype occurred many times. The CDR3 DNA reads as TGCAGTGCTAGAGTGACCCGTGCTAGCGGGCCTAACAATGAGCAGTTCTTC. Amino acids: CSARVTRASGPNNEQFF. The chain employs TRBV20-1 and TRBJ2-1; 8 bases are a match to TRBD2. V lost 1 base and J lost 5; bases outside the gene matches: 13. The CDR3 has 17 residues. Germline-derived CDR1 and CDR2 are DFQATT and SNEGSKA (reference sequence).

The J gene is TRBJ1-1, the V gene TRBV10-3, with 9 nucleotides matching TRBD1. In germline, CDR1 is ENHRY, CDR2 SYGVKD. The V gene end was trimmed by 7 bases and the J gene end by 5 bases; junction bases not matched to a gene: 8. CDR3 length: 14 residues. CDR3 nucleotides: TGTGCCATCAAACCGGGACAGGGTGGAACTGAAGCTTTCTTT. It encodes CAIKPGQGGTEAFF.

In its sample, this clonotype was seen many times. The DNA for the CDR3 is TGTGCCAGCAGCCTTACTAGCATAGAGACCCAGTACTTC. Its protein is CASSLTSIETQYF. This chain uses TRBV7-6 with TRBJ2-5; tentatively, D is TRBD2 (6 bases). V lost 5 bases and J lost 4, with 11 bases in between. Germline CDR1 is SGHVS and CDR2 is FNYEAQ. This CDR3 spans 13 amino acids.

Ten or more counts support this clonotype. The CDR3 loop reads CASSRGHSYNEQFF. CDR3 DNA sequence: TGTGCCAGCAGCCGCGGGCACTCCTACAATGAGCAGTTCTTC. The chain combines TRBV7-6 with TRBJ2-1; D may be TRBD2 (5 bases). Germline CDR1 is SGHVS and CDR2 is FNYEAQ. The germline V and J ends were trimmed by 5 bases and 0 bases, with 8 bases remaining between them. The CDR3 is 14 residues long.

The rearrangement joins TRBV11-2 to TRBJ1-2, with D unresolved. The CDR3 loop spans 11 amino acids. V lost 5 bases and J 7 bases, leaving 8 bases between the germline ends. The germline V gene has CDR1 SGHAT and CDR2 FQNNGV. The CDR3 protein is CASSPFGGYTF. CDR3 coding DNA: TGTGCCAGCAGCCCGTTTGGTGGCTACACCTTC.

This clonotype was observed many times. V gene TRBV20-1 combines with J gene TRBJ1-4; D call uncertain. The CDR3 has 16 amino acids. Germline CDR1 is DFQATT and CDR2 is SNEGSKA (reference sequence). V lost 1 base and J 0 bases, leaving 12 bases between the germline ends. As DNA, the CDR3 is TGCAGTGCTAGAGTCCCCTCCGGGACAACTAATGAAAAACTGTTTTTT. Translating gives CSARVPSGTTNEKLFF.

V and J are TRBV20-1 and TRBJ1-1; 8 bases are a match to TRBD1. Germline V gene lookup returns CDR1 DFQATT and CDR2 SNEGSKA (reference sequence). Trimming at V came to 6 bases and at J to 4 bases, leaving 4 bases not matched to a gene. The length of the CDR3 is 12 residues. This CDR3 reads CSAGDRTTEAFF. CDR3 nucleotide sequence: TGCAGTGCCGGGGACAGGACCACTGAAGCTTTCTTT.

The genes are TRBV6-2 or TRBV6-3 and TRBJ2-5, with D unclear. The germline V gene has CDR1 MNHEY and CDR2 SVGEGT. The CDR3 spans 13 residues. V was cut by 6 bases and J by 1 base, with 9 bases left in between. The CDR3 region has the DNA TGTGCCAGCAGACCTGACGGCCAAGAGACCCAGTACTTC. It codes for CASRPDGQETQYF.

This clonotype was seen at least ten times. J is TRBJ2-7 and V is TRBV6-2 or TRBV6-3; TRBD2 agrees at 10 bases. The V gene end was trimmed by 0 bases and the J gene end by 1 base; junction bases not matched to a gene: 6. This CDR3 contains 17 residues. Germline CDR1 MNHEY, CDR2 SVGEGT. CDR3 sequence (DNA): TGTGCCAGCAGTTACTCTCTAGCGGGGGCCGATTCCTACGAGCAGTACTTC. Translation: CASSYSLAGADSYEQYF.

This clonotype was seen repeatedly, ten times or more. V is TRBV12-5 and J is TRBJ1-1, with 10 bases lining up with TRBD1. The CDR3 consists of 13 residues. V was pared by 8 bases and J by 4 bases, with 4 bases of the junction left unmatched. Germline CDR1 and CDR2: LGHNT and FRNRAP. The CDR3 loop is CASIRTGGTEAFF. CDR3 in DNA: TGTGCTAGTATAAGGACAGGGGGCACTGAAGCTTTCTTT.